What follows are 31 T cell receptor beta chains derived from one specimen sequenced in a study of cytomegalovirus exposure and HLA in healthy donors. Libraries were prepared by immunoSEQ multiplex PCR; TCRdb keeps only in-frame clonotypes and omits some of them. The sample includes under 100,000 clones, 95% to 96% of them seen just once. The specimen sequenced was PBMCs. These receptors came from a woman aged 18 to 35 in good health and CMV-seronegative.

The gene calls are TRBV28 and TRBJ2-7, with 7 bases identical to TRBD1. Losses at the gene ends were 5 bases for V and 3 bases for J; bases not matched to a gene: 4. The CDR3 is made up of 13 amino acids. Germline V CDR1 and CDR2: MDHEN, SYDVKM. The CDR3 coding sequence is TGTGCCAGCAGTCCAGGGGGTTACTACGAGCAGTACTTC. Encoded protein: CASSPGGYYEQYF.

The V gene is TRBV19, the J gene TRBJ1-5; possibly TRBD1 for D (6 bases). CDR3 size: 16 residues. Trimming took off 3 bases at V and 0 bases at J, with 12 bases between the two ends. In germline, CDR1 is LNHDA, CDR2 SQIVND (reference sequence). The CDR3 DNA reads as TGTGCCAGTAGTATCCCAGGGGACTATAGCAATCAGCCCCAGCATTTT. It yields the protein CASSIPGDYSNQPQHF.

The V and J genes are TRBV7-6 and TRBJ2-7; the match to TRBD1 covers 7 bases. The junction had 4 bases not matched to a gene; V was cut back by 4 bases and J by 1 base. The CDR3 runs 14 residues. Germline V CDR1 and CDR2: SGHVS, FNYEAQ. The CDR3 DNA follows: TGTGCCAGCAGCTCAGGACAGGCATCCTACGAGCAGTACTTC. This codes for CASSSGQASYEQYF. Combining the CDR3 with reference TRBV7-6 and TRBJ2-7 gives the whole variable domain GAGVSQSPRYKVTKRGQDVALRCDPISGHVSLYWYRQALGQGPEFLTYFNYEAQQDKSGLPNDRFSAERPEGSISTLTIQRTEQRDSAMYRCASSSGQASYEQYFGPGTRLTVT.

The chain employs TRBV2 and TRBJ2-5, with 16 bases matching TRBD2. After removal of 10 bases from V and 3 bases from J, the junction contained 2 bases not matched to a gene. This CDR3 is built from 14 residues. The germline gives CDR1 SNHLY, CDR2 FYNNEI. In DNA, the CDR3 is TGTGCCAAGGGACTAGCGGGAGGGAAAGAGACCCAGTACTTC. It yields the protein CAKGLAGGKETQYF.

The chain recombines TRBV7-6 with TRBJ1-4; 9 bases agree with TRBD1. Germline V gives CDR1 SGHVS, CDR2 FNYEAQ. After removal of 0 bases from V and 7 bases from J, the junction contained 6 bases not matched to a gene. This CDR3 spans 16 amino acids. Here the CDR3 DNA reads TGTGCCAGCAGCTTAGCGGGGGACAGGGTTGGTGAAAAACTGTTTTTT. Its translation: CASSLAGDRVGEKLFF.

This chain links TRBV6-4 with TRBJ2-1; 8 positions agree with TRBD2. The CDR3 is 14 amino acids. Trimming took 6 bases from V and 9 from J; bases not matched to a gene: 10. The germline V gene encodes CDR1 MRHNA and CDR2 SNTAGT. The CDR3 region is CASSVRLATGEQFF. The CDR3 DNA is TGTGCCAGCAGCGTAAGACTAGCGACGGGTGAGCAGTTCTTC.

The chain has TRBV6-1 and TRBJ2-5; 11 nucleotides agree with TRBD2. Trimming took 5 bases from V and 2 from J; bases not matched to a gene: 4. Per the germline V gene, CDR1 is MNHNS and CDR2 is SASEGT. The CDR3 length is 15 residues. Here the CDR3 reads CASSTGLAAQETQYF. The CDR3 DNA is TGTGCCAGCAGTACGGGACTAGCGGCTCAAGAGACCCAGTACTTC.

The CDR3 protein is CASSLARAGNQPQHF. In DNA form, the CDR3 reads TGTGCCAGCAGTCTTGCCAGGGCGGGCAATCAGCCCCAGCATTTT. The chain uses TRBV6-1 and TRBJ1-5; tentatively, D is TRBD1 (5 bases). This CDR3 comprises 15 residues. V was clipped by 5 bases and J by 2 bases, with 13 bases between them. In germline, CDR1 is MNHNS, CDR2 SASEGT.

V usage is TRBV29-1 and J usage is TRBJ1-3; a possible D gene is TRBD1 (6 bases). Trimming removed 6 bases from V and 2 bases from J, with 17 bases in between. Germline V gene sequence: CDR1 SQVTM, CDR2 ANQGSEA. The CDR3 loop spans 15 amino acids. CDR3 residues: CSVTTGYVPGNTIYF. The CDR3 DNA is TGCAGCGTCACCACAGGGTATGTGCCTGGAAACACCATATATTTT.

This chain links TRBV18 with TRBJ2-7; D may be TRBD1 (5 bases). CDR3 length equals 14 residues. The ends were cut back, 3 bases at V and 3 bases at J, with 12 bases in the middle. The germline gives CDR1 KGHSH, CDR2 LQKENI. The CDR3 DNA reads as TGTGCCAGCTCACCCGACAGCTTACTCTACGAGCAGTACTTC. As protein: CASSPDSLLYEQYF.

Only one count was recorded for this clone. The chain uses TRBV5-6 and TRBJ1-4; 10 bases are a match to TRBD1. CDR3 length: 18 amino acids. The J segment lost 1 base and the V segment lost 4 bases, leaving 10 bases of the junction unmatched. From germline, CDR1 is SGHDT and CDR2 YYEEEE. The DNA of the CDR3 is TGTGCCAGCAGCGTGACAGGGGGCGAGCTACTAACTAATGAAAAACTGTTTTTT. This translates into CASSVTGGELLTNEKLFF.

Only one count was recorded for this clone. CDR3 amino acids: CASSLGFSGRIGANVLTF. DNA of the CDR3: TGCGCCAGCAGCTTGGGGTTTTCGGGTCGGATCGGGGCCAACGTCCTGACTTTC. This chain connects TRBV5-1 to TRBJ2-6; no definite D call. Trimming pared 0 bases from V and 4 bases from J, leaving 17 bases between. Per germline, CDR1 SGHRS and CDR2 YFSETQ. CDR3 length: 18 residues. Drawing the rest from reference TRBV5-1 and TRBJ2-6, the complete variable domain is KAGVTQTPRYLIKTRGQQVTLSCSPISGHRSVSWYQQTPGQGLQFLFEYFSETQRNKGNFPGRFSGRQFSNSRSEMNVSTLELGDSALYLCASSLGFSGRIGANVLTFGAGSRLTVL.

This clone was seen only once. This chain joins TRBV7-9 and TRBJ2-4; 7 bases agree with TRBD1. V shed 3 bases and J 4 bases; nucleotides not matched to a gene: 12. This CDR3 spans 17 amino acids. Germline CDR1 reads SEHNR; CDR2 reads FQNEAQ (reference sequence). CDR3 protein: CASSLGKGQTNKNIQYF. The DNA of the CDR3 is TGTGCCAGCAGCTTGGGAAAGGGACAGACTAATAAAAACATTCAGTACTTC.

This sequence joins TRBV7-9 and TRBJ2-1, with 7 bases that match TRBD2. CDR1 and CDR2 from the germline V gene are SEHNR and FQNEAQ (reference sequence). The CDR3 loop spans 13 amino acids. The J segment lost 7 bases and the V segment lost 6 bases, leaving 6 bases of the junction unmatched. The CDR3 sequence is CASSSGLQNEQFF. The CDR3 coding sequence is TGTGCCAGCAGTTCGGGACTACAAAATGAGCAGTTCTTC.

The chain has TRBV7-8 and TRBJ2-1; D uncertain. CDR3 length equals 13 residues. Germline values: CDR1 SGHVS, CDR2 FQNEAQ. V lost 3 bases and J 4 bases, leaving 7 bases between the germline ends. CDR3 nucleotide sequence: TGTGCCAGCAGCTTTACCGGGTACAATGAGCAGTTCTTC. This gives the protein CASSFTGYNEQFF.

This clone has a single count. The gene calls are TRBV7-6 and TRBJ1-1, with 7 bases lining up with TRBD1. Germline assignment: CDR1 SGHVS and CDR2 FNYEAQ. The CDR3 covers 13 residues. V gave up 5 bases and J gave up 2 bases; unmatched junction bases: 2. Written as DNA, the CDR3 is TGTGCCAGCAGCGGGACAGAAAACACTGAAGCTTTCTTT. Its protein product is CASSGTENTEAFF.

This sequence joins TRBV18 and TRBJ2-7; D gene unclear. V shed 0 bases and J shed 4 bases, with 4 bases lying between them. The CDR3 has 12 amino acids. CDR1 is KGHSH and CDR2 is LQKENI in the germline V gene. CDR3: CASSPPSYEQYF. In nucleotides, the CDR3 is TGTGCCAGCTCACCACCGAGTTACGAGCAGTACTTC. The full variable domain, in which reference TRBV18 and TRBJ2-7 provide the parts outside the CDR3, is NAGVMQNPRHLVRRRGQEARLRCSPMKGHSHVYWYRQLPEEGLKFMVYLQKENIIDESGMPKERFSAEFPKEGPSILRIQQVVRGDSAAYFCASSPPSYEQYFGPGTRLTVT.

The chain carries TRBV4-1 and TRBJ2-1; 12 nucleotides line up with TRBD2. Losses at the gene ends were 0 bases for V and 7 bases for J; bases not matched to a gene: 7. Germline CDR1 and CDR2: MGHRA and YSYEKL. The CDR3 totals 17 residues. The CDR3 is CASSQEVTSGRGNEQFF. CDR3 bases: TGCGCCAGCAGCCAAGAAGTGACTAGCGGGAGAGGAAATGAGCAGTTCTTC.

The CDR3 DNA reads as TGTGCCAGCAGCTTAACCGGGGGGGGAGGGACTGAAGCTTTCTTT. As protein: CASSLTGGGGTEAFF. This rearrangement joins TRBV7-9 to TRBJ1-1; the D gene is possibly TRBD1 (5 bases). V was clipped by 2 bases and J by 5 bases, with 15 bases between them. CDR1 is SEHNR and CDR2 is FQNEAQ in the germline V gene (reference sequence). The CDR3 totals 15 residues.

The rearrangement uses TRBV7-9 and TRBJ2-3; unclear D gene. This CDR3 region has 13 residues. CDR1 SEHNR and CDR2 FQNEAQ come from the germline V gene (reference sequence). The germline V and J ends were trimmed by 1 base and 4 bases, with 6 bases remaining between them. The CDR3 nucleotides are TGTGCCAGCAGCTTAGTCTCTCCAGATACGCAGTATTTT. This codes for CASSLVSPDTQYF.

The V call is TRBV9, the J call TRBJ2-7; 8 positions agree with TRBD2. The CDR3 has 14 residues. V was pared by 3 bases and J by 0 bases, with 2 bases of the junction left unmatched. Germline values: CDR1 SGDLS, CDR2 YYNGEE. The CDR3 spells CASSETSVSYEQYF. The CDR3 region has the DNA TGTGCCAGCAGCGAGACTAGCGTCTCCTACGAGCAGTACTTC.

This clone came up once. This rearrangement joins TRBV18 to TRBJ2-4; tentatively, D is TRBD2 (5 bases). The ends were cut back, 3 bases at V and 8 bases at J, with 14 bases in the middle. There are 14 residues in the CDR3. Germline assignment: CDR1 KGHSH and CDR2 LQKENI. CDR3 bases: TGTGCCAGCTCACCCGACCGGGGATCGGACATTCAGTACTTC. Translation gives CASSPDRGSDIQYF.

V is TRBV19 and J is TRBJ2-7; D gene unclear. The CDR3 runs to 15 residues. CDR1 is LNHDA and CDR2 is SQIVND in the germline V gene (reference sequence). The V and J ends lost 4 bases and 9 bases respectively, with 22 bases between them. The chain's CDR3 is CASSSSLGSRRGQYF. The CDR3 DNA reads as TGTGCCAGTAGTAGTTCCTTGGGTAGCCGACGCGGGCAGTACTTC.

The J gene is TRBJ1-6, the V gene TRBV21-1; the tabulated D call, TRBD1, remains unverified against the DNA. TRBV21-1 is labeled a pseudogene. This CDR3 is built from 17 residues. CDR3 amino acids: CASSKGTGGAWDSPLHF. The DNA for the CDR3 is TGTGCCAGCAGCAAGGGTACAGGGGGCGCTTGGGATTCACCCCTCCACTTT.

In this sample, this clone turned up once. The V gene is TRBV9, the J gene TRBJ2-7; D is unclear. The CDR3 loop spans 14 amino acids. V was clipped by 0 bases and J by 0 bases, with 7 bases between them. Germline V gene lookup returns CDR1 SGDLS and CDR2 YYNGEE. CDR3 nucleotide sequence: TGTGCCAGCAGCGTAGTTCAGGCCTCCTACGAGCAGTACTTC. This sequence encodes CASSVVQASYEQYF.

Written as DNA, the CDR3 is TGTGCCAGCTCACCCGACGGGACAGGGATTAGCAATCAGCCCCAGCATTTT. It encodes CASSPDGTGISNQPQHF. V usage is TRBV18 and J usage is TRBJ1-5, with 9 bases identical to TRBD1. Unmatched junction bases numbered 6, after V lost 3 bases and J lost 0 bases. Germline loops: CDR1 KGHSH, CDR2 LQKENI. The CDR3 spans 17 residues.

The chain is built from TRBV9 and TRBJ2-1; 9 bases line up with TRBD2. Per the germline V gene, CDR1 is SGDLS and CDR2 is YYNGEE. CDR3 length equals 19 residues. J lost 0 bases, V lost 1 base, and 11 bases had no gene match. Written as DNA, the CDR3 is TGTGCCAGCAGCGTATATGGGGGACTAGCAGCAAACTCCTACAATGAGCAGTTCTTC. Its translation is CASSVYGGLAANSYNEQFF.

The rearrangement joins TRBV6-5 to TRBJ1-2; no clear D gene. The germline V and J ends were trimmed by 3 bases and 3 bases, with 8 bases remaining between them. The length of the CDR3 is 13 residues. CDR1 and CDR2 (germline): MNHEY, SVGAGI. CDR3 sequence: CASSYKADYGYTF. For the CDR3, the DNA is TGTGCCAGCAGTTATAAGGCGGACTATGGCTACACCTTC.

The rearrangement uses TRBV7-9 and TRBJ2-3; maybe TRBD2 (5 bases). V was shortened by 4 bases and J by 0 bases, with 14 bases between the two germline ends. CDR1 is SEHNR, CDR2 FQNEAQ, per germline (reference sequence). This CDR3 has 16 amino acids. The CDR3 sequence: CASSSTTRPSTDTQYF. The CDR3, as DNA: TGTGCCAGCAGCTCTACTACTAGACCCAGCACAGATACGCAGTATTTT.

The V gene is TRBV10-3, the J gene TRBJ2-2, with 8 bases that match TRBD1. J was trimmed by 5 bases and V by 10 bases; bases with no gene match: 12. Germline CDR1 ENHRY, CDR2 SYGVKD. The CDR3 totals 15 residues. The DNA of the CDR3 is TGTGCCACCACCATGACAGGGGACGGAACCGGGGAGCTGTTTTTT. Protein sequence: CATTMTGDGTGELFF.

The CDR3 DNA reads TGTGCCAGCAGTTTCGGGACAGACTACGAGCAGTACTTC. Protein sequence: CASSFGTDYEQYF. The chain has TRBV27 and TRBJ2-7; 7 nucleotides align to TRBD1. V trimming: 3 bases; J trimming: 3 bases; junction bases outside the gene matches: 2. This CDR3 has 13 amino acids. CDR1 is MNHEY, CDR2 SMNVEV, per germline (reference sequence).